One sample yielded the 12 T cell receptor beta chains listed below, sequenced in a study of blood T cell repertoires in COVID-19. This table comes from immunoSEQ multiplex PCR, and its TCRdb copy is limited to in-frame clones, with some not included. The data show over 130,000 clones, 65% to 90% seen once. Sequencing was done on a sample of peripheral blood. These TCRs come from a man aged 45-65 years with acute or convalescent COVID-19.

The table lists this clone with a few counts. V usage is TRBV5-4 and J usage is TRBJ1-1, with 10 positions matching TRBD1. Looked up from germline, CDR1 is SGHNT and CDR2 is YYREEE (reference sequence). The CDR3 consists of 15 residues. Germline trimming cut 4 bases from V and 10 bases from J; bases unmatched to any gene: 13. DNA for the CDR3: TGTGCCAGCAGCCCCCCCGACAGGGGGCGGTTTGGAGCTTTCTTT. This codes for CASSPPDRGRFGAFF.

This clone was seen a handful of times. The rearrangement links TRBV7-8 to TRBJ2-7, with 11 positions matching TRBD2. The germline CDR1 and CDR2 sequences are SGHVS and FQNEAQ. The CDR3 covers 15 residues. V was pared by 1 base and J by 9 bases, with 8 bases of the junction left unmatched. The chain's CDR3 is CASSLGALAGEVQYF. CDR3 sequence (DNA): TGTGCCAGCAGCTTAGGAGCACTAGCGGGAGAGGTGCAGTACTTC.

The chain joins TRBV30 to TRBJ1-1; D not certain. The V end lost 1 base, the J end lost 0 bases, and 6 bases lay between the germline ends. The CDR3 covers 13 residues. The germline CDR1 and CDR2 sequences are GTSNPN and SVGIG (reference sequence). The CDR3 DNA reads TGTGCCTGGAGTGCCGCTATGAACACTGAAGCTTTCTTT. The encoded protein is CAWSAAMNTEAFF.

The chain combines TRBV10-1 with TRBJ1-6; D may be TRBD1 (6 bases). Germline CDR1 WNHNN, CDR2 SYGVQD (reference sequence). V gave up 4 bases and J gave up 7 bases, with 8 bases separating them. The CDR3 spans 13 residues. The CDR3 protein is CASSGQANSPLHF. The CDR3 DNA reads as TGCGCCAGCAGTGGACAGGCGAATTCACCCCTCCACTTT.

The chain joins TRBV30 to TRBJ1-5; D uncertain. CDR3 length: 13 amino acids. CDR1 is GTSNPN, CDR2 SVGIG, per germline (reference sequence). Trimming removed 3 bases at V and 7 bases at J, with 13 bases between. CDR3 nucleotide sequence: TGTGCCTGGAGCGAACTTGGCAGGCAGCCCCAGCATTTT. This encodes CAWSELGRQPQHF. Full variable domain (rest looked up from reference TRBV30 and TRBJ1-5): SQTIHQWPATLVQPVGSPLSLECTVEGTSNPNLYWYRQAAGRGLQLLFYSVGIGQISSEVPQNLSASRPQDRQFILSSKKLLLSDSGFYLCAWSELGRQPQHFGDGTRLSIL.

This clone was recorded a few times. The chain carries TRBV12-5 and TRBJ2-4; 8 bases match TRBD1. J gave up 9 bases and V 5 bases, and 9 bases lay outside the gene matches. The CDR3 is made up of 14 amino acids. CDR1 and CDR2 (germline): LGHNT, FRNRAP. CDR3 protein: CASGTPGQAVIQYF. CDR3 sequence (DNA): TGTGCTAGTGGTACCCCGGGACAGGCCGTCATTCAGTACTTC.

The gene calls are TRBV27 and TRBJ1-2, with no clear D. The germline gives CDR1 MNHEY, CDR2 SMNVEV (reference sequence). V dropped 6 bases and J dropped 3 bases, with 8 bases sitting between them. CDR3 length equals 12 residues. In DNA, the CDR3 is TGTGCCAGCAGGAGCGGCGACTATGGCTACACCTTC. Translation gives CASRSGDYGYTF.

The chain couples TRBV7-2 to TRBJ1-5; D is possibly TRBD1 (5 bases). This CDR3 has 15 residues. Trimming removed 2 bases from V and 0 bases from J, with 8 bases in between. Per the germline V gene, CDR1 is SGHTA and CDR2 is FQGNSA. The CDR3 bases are TGTGCCAGCAGCTTATGGACATCTAGCAATCAGCCCCAGCATTTT. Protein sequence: CASSLWTSSNQPQHF.

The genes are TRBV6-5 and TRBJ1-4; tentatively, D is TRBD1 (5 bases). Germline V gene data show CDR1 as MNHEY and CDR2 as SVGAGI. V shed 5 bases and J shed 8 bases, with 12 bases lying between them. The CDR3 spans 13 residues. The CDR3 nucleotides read TGTGCCAGCAGTCGCGGGACCTACGAAAAACTGTTTTTT. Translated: CASSRGTYEKLFF.

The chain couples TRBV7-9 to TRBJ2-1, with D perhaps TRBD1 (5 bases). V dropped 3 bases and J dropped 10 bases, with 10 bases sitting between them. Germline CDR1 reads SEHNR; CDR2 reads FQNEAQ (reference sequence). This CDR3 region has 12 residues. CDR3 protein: CASSFYDSEQFF. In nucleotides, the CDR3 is TGTGCCAGCAGCTTCTATGACAGCGAGCAGTTCTTC.

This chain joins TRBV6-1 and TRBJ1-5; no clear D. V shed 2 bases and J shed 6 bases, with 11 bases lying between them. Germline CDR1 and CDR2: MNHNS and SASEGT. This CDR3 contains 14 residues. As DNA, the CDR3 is TGTGCCAGCAGTGAACTCGACCGGGGTCAGCCCCAGCATTTT. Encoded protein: CASSELDRGQPQHF.

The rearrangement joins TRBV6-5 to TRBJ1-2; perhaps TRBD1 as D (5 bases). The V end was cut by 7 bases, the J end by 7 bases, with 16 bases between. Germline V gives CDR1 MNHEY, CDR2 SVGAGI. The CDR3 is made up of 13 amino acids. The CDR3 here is CASITGSWGGYTF. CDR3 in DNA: TGTGCCAGCATAACAGGCTCGTGGGGTGGCTACACCTTC.